These 15 T cell receptor beta chains were sequenced from one sample in a study of Graves' ophthalmopathy and Graves' hyperthyroidism. The authors amplified TCR beta CDR3 regions from RNA transcripts. In the first round, RT-PCR was carried out with HTBI primers, and a multiplex PCR formed the second round. TCRdb re-called the multiplex PCR reads with MiXCR, one entry per CDR3 protein. The repertoire has 200,000 to 250,000 distinct CDR3 sequences, roughly a fifth of them found once; the top ten carry around 40%. Sample: peripheral blood. The origin of the receptors is a woman aged 45-65 years with Graves' ophthalmopathy.

This clonotype was observed many times. One junction end disagrees with the germline gene, perhaps due to a read error. The chain recombines TRBV15 with TRBJ2-7; D not resolved. Germline V gives CDR1 LNHNV, CDR2 YYDKDF (reference sequence). CDR3 length: 11 residues. Here the CDR3 reads CATSRDNTLDF. The CDR3 DNA is TGTGCCACCAGCAGAGATAATACGCTGGACTTC. Based on the CDR3 plus reference TRBV15 and TRBJ2-7, the full variable domain is DAMVIQNPRYQVTQFGKPVTLSCSQTLNHNVMYWYQQKSSQAPKLLFHYYDKDFNNEADTPDNFQSRRPNTSFCFLDIRSPGLGDTAMYLCATSRDNTLDFGPGTRLTVT.

In this sample, this clonotype turned up a few times. The genes are TRBV11-1 and TRBJ2-3, with a possible D match to TRBD1 (6 bases). V was pared by 7 bases and J by 4 bases, with 15 bases between. Germline CDR1 is SGHAT and CDR2 is FQDESV (reference sequence). This CDR3 has 14 amino acids. The CDR3 loop reads CASTRDNMADTQYF. CDR3 sequence (DNA): TGTGCCAGCACCCGGGACAATATGGCAGATACGCAGTATTTT.

This clonotype has ten or more counts. The gene calls are TRBV19 and TRBJ2-7, with 7 bases lining up with TRBD2. Trimming cost V 10 bases and J 5 bases; bases outside gene matches: 20. This CDR3 is 16 amino acids long. The germline V gene encodes CDR1 LNHDA and CDR2 SQIVND (reference sequence). The CDR3 sequence is CANPREEPTVCNEQYF. The CDR3 DNA follows: TGTGCCAACCCTCGGGAGGAACCTACCGTATGTAACGAGCAGTACTTC.

This clonotype was observed many times. This chain uses TRBV12-3 or TRBV12-4 with TRBJ1-1; D unresolved. The CDR3 is 12 amino acids. V lost 2 bases, J lost 8 bases, and 9 bases lay in between. CDR3 DNA: TGTGCCAGCAGTTTAAATTTAGGGGAAGCTTTCTTT. Its protein product is CASSLNLGEAFF.

Concerning this clonotype itself: A much larger clone sits a single nucleotide away, making a read error possible. The chain couples TRBV6-1 to TRBJ1-1, with D possibly matching TRBD1 (5 bases). This CDR3 region has 15 residues. Germline V lookup: CDR1 MNHNS, CDR2 SASEGT. V shed 5 bases and J shed 4 bases, with 17 bases lying between them. The CDR3 DNA reads as TGTGCCAGCAGTCGCTTAAACAGGCGACGCACTGAAGCTTTCTTT. Translating it yields CASSRLNRRRTEAFF.

With regard to this clonotype: Possible read error: a much larger clone is one base away. The genes are TRBV12-3 or TRBV12-4 and TRBJ2-2, with D maybe TRBD2 (5 bases). This CDR3 spans 15 amino acids. V was clipped by 5 bases and J by 7 bases, with 17 bases between them. This chain's CDR3 is CASSPLGSSSGELFF. Here the CDR3 DNA reads TGTGCCAGCAGTCCCCTTGGGAGTAGCAGCGGGGAGCTGTTTTTT.

Concerning this clonotype: One base away lies a much larger clone, so this may be a sequencing read error. This chain uses TRBV20-1 with TRBJ1-1, with D uncertain. Germline assignment: CDR1 DFQATT and CDR2 SNEGSKA (reference sequence). This CDR3 has 14 residues. Trimming pared 3 bases from V and 4 bases from J, leaving 15 bases between. CDR3: CSARRPGSGTEAFF. Written as DNA, the CDR3 is TGCAGTGCTAGGAGGCCGGGTTCGGGCACTGAAGCTTTCTTT.

This chain connects TRBV20-1 to TRBJ1-2; no clear D. With 3 bases removed from V and 1 base from J, the gap between germline ends came to 6 bases. Germline CDR1 DFQATT, CDR2 SNEGSKA (reference sequence). The CDR3 sequence is 12 residues long. CDR3 in amino acids: CSARTVNYGYTF. CDR3 nucleotide sequence: TGCAGTGCTAGGACCGTTAACTATGGCTACACCTTC.

The chain recombines TRBV15 with TRBJ2-2, with 8 positions matching TRBD2. V was clipped by 1 base and J by 0 bases; unmatched bases: 7. Per germline, CDR1 LNHNV and CDR2 YYDKDF (reference sequence). The CDR3 is 18 residues long. CDR3 in amino acids: CATSRGDLSGTNTGELFF. DNA of the CDR3: TGTGCCACCAGCAGAGGTGACCTTAGCGGGACGAACACCGGGGAGCTGTTTTTT.

In its sample, this clonotype was seen many times. This chain joins TRBV28 and TRBJ2-7; D is unresolved. V was trimmed by 3 bases and J by 2 bases, leaving 11 bases between them. The length of the CDR3 is 14 residues. Germline lookup yields CDR1 MDHEN and CDR2 SYDVKM. CDR3 in DNA: TGTGCCAGCAGTTTTGAGGCAGGCCCCTACGAGCAGTACTTC. Amino acid sequence: CASSFEAGPYEQYF. Using reference TRBV28 and TRBJ2-7 for the parts outside the CDR3, the full variable domain is DVKVTQSSRYLVKRTGEKVFLECVQDMDHENMFWYRQDPGLGLRLIYFSYDVKMKEKGDIPEGYSVSREKKERFSLILESASTNQTSMYLCASSFEAGPYEQYFGPGTRLTVT.

This clonotype was observed at least ten times. The J gene is TRBJ2-2, the V gene TRBV7-2; D uncertain. CDR3 length: 14 residues. V was pared by 5 bases and J by 6 bases, with 13 bases between. Germline V lookup: CDR1 SGHTA, CDR2 FQGNSA. The DNA of the CDR3 is TGTGCCAGCAGCCGAGTTTACCCCGCCGGGGAGCTGTTTTTT. Protein sequence: CASSRVYPAGELFF.

This clonotype was seen a few times. The J gene is TRBJ1-6, the V gene TRBV20-1; D is ambiguous. The CDR3 loop spans 14 amino acids. Per germline, CDR1 DFQATT and CDR2 SNEGSKA (reference sequence). Trimming left V 3 bases short and J 9 bases short, with 15 bases between. The CDR3: CSASEVPPSSPLHF. The CDR3, as DNA: TGCAGTGCTAGTGAGGTACCGCCGAGTTCACCCCTCCACTTT.

The sample holds many counts of this clonotype. The chain has TRBV6-2 or TRBV6-3 and TRBJ2-7; TRBD1 agrees at 9 bases. After removal of 6 bases from V and 1 base from J, the junction contained 19 bases not matched to a gene. The CDR3 contains 19 residues. The germline V gene has CDR1 MNHEY and CDR2 SVGEGT. This CDR3 is CASRADRSTGTGFSYEQYF. The CDR3 coding sequence is TGTGCCAGCAGGGCCGATCGATCAACCGGGACAGGGTTTTCCTACGAGCAGTACTTC.

CDR3 nucleotides: TGTGCCAGCGGGGTTGAAGCTTTCTTT. Translation gives CASGVEAFF. V and J are TRBV6-1 and TRBJ1-1; D uncertain. Germline V lookup: CDR1 MNHNS, CDR2 SASEGT. This CDR3 has 9 amino acids. Trimming stripped 8 bases from V and 7 bases from J, with 5 bases between.

The table lists this clonotype with a few counts. This chain links TRBV4-1 with TRBJ1-1; TRBD1 is a possible D gene (6 bases). CDR3 length: 14 amino acids. The V end was cut by 4 bases, the J end by 3 bases, with 12 bases between. Per germline, CDR1 MGHRA and CDR2 YSYEKL. CDR3 region: CASSPQGLDTEAFF. The CDR3 DNA sequence: TGCGCCAGCAGCCCACAGGGCCTGGACACTGAAGCTTTCTTT.